This record covers a single TCR beta chain. Time point of the sample: blood at routine non-recurrence follow-up after resection. Sequencing of whole RNA from tumor, nontumor lung or frozen PBMC involved no sorting. The data derive from a study of spatial heterogeneity in lung cancer. TCRdb re-analysed the 5' RACE reads in MiXCR, keeping a single row per CDR3 protein. Counted here are around 100,000 distinct CDR3 sequences, 10% to 13% occurring once; the ten biggest clones make up 20% to 25%. Germline V gives CDR1 SQVTM, CDR2 ANQGSEA. This CDR3 has 14 amino acids. Trimming left V 6 bases short and J 3 bases short, with 16 bases between.

The sample in question was PBMCs, obtained at follow-up. The chain uses TRBV29-1 and TRBJ2-3; D is unresolved. The TCR originated in a female donor with early-stage non-small cell lung cancer. For the CDR3, the DNA is TGCAGCGTCCCGAAGAGAGTAGGGACAGATACGCAGTATTTT. This translates into CSVPKRVGTDTQYF.